A single TCR beta chain is shown here with its context. CD4+ cells were split into CD45RA+ naive and CD45RA-negative memory subsets. This CDR3 has 14 amino acids. Germline-derived CDR1 and CDR2 are MNHNY and SVGAGI (reference sequence). V was shortened by 2 bases and J by 5 bases, with 12 bases between the two germline ends. Sequenced by immunoSEQ multiplex PCR; TCRdb stores in-frame clones only, minus some. Altogether over 2 million clones are present, approximately 90% being singletons, with the ten largest covering 0.3% to 0.45%. The data were obtained in a study of shared clonotypes between healthy human individuals. For the study at large: Each donor contributed plates that comprised three CD4 naive, three CD4 memory, two CD8 naive and one CD8 memory.

The clonotype comes from a man between 18 and 35 years old in good health. Some clones in this sample may be carry-over from other donors' samples. The sample comprised naive CD4+ T cells from PBMCs. Subset specified: CD45RA+ positively selected. The chain joins TRBV6-6 to TRBJ2-5, with D possibly matching TRBD2 (6 bases). The CDR3 sequence: CASSYGRRGETQYF. Here the CDR3 DNA reads TGTGCCAGCAGTTACGGGAGGAGGGGCGAGACCCAGTACTTC.